This entry concerns a single T cell receptor beta chain. CDR1 MNHEY and CDR2 SMNVEV come from the germline V gene (reference sequence). This CDR3 has 14 residues. V trimming: 11 bases; J trimming: 2 bases; junction bases outside the gene matches: 9. This sample was taken from a study of identical twins. From the 5' RACE reads, TCRdb called clonotypes with MiXCR, one entry per CDR3 protein. This table has hundreds of thousands of distinct CDR3 sequences, approximately 21% appearing once. The same specimen was also included in a second study, on T cells expressing NK-cell markers. That source adds: Underlying the TCR beta repertoires were sorted CD3+CD56+NKG2C+, CD3+CD56+NKG2C- and CD3+CD56-NKG2C+ T cells. For several donors, these clonotypes were likewise the leading ones in the CD3+CD56-NKG2C+ fraction.

Sequenced: PBMCs. The chain employs TRBV27 and TRBJ2-3, with 8 positions matching TRBD2. This TCR was recovered from a woman aged 18-29 years in good health. The CDR3 loop reads CAGKSGGYTDTQYF. The CDR3 nucleotides are TGTGCCGGCAAAAGCGGGGGTTACACAGATACGCAGTATTTT.